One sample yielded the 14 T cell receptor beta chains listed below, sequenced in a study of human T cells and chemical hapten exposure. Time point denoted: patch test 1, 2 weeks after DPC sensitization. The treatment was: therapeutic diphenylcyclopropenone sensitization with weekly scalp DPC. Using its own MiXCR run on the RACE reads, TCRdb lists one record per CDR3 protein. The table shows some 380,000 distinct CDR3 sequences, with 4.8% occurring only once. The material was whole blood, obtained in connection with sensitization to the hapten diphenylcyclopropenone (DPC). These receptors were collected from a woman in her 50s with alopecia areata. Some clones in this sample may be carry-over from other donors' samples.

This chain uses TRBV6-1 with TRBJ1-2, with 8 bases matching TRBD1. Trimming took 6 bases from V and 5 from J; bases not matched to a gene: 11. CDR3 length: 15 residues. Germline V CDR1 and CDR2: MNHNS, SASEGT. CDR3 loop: CASRGGQGEVYGYTF. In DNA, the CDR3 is TGTGCCAGCAGAGGAGGACAGGGAGAGGTTTATGGCTACACCTTC.

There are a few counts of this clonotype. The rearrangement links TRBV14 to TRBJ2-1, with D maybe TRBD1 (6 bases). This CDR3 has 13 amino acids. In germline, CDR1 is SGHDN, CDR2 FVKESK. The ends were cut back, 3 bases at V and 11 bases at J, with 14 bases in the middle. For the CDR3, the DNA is TGTGCCAGCAGCCACTCGGACAGTAACAAGCAGTTCTTC. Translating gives CASSHSDSNKQFF.

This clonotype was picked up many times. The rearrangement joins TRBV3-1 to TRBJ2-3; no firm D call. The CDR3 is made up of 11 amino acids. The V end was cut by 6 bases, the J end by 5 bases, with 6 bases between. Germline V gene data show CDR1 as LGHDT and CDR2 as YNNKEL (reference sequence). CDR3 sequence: CASSTGDTQYF. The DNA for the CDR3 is TGTGCCAGCAGTACTGGAGATACGCAGTATTTT.

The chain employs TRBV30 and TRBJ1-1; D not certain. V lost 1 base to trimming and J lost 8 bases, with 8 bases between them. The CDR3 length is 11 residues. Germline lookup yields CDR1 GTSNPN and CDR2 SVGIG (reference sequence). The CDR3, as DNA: TGTGCCTGGAGTGCGCAGGAGGAAGCTTTCTTT. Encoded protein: CAWSAQEEAFF.

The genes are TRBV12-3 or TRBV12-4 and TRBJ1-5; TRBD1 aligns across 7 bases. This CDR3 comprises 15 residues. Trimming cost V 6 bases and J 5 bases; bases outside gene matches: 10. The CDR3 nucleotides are TGTGCCAGCAGGCCGACAGGGTTGGGGGATCAGCCCCAGCATTTT. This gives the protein CASRPTGLGDQPQHF.

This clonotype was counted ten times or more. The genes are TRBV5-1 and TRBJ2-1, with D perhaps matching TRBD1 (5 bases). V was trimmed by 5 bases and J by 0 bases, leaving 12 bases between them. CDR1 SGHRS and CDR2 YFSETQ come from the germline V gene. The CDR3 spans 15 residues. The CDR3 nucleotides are TGCGCCAGCAGGGAAGGGGATAGCTCCTACAATGAGCAGTTCTTC. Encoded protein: CASREGDSSYNEQFF. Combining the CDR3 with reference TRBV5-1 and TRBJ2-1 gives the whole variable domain KAGVTQTPRYLIKTRGQQVTLSCSPISGHRSVSWYQQTPGQGLQFLFEYFSETQRNKGNFPGRFSGRQFSNSRSEMNVSTLELGDSALYLCASREGDSSYNEQFFGPGTRLTVL.

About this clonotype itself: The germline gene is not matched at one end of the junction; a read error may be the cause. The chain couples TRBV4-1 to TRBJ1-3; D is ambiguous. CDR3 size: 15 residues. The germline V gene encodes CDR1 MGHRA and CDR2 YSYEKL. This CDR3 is CVSSQDRGSGNTIYF. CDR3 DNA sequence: TGCGTCAGCAGCCAAGATCGCGGTTCTGGAAACACCATATATTTT.

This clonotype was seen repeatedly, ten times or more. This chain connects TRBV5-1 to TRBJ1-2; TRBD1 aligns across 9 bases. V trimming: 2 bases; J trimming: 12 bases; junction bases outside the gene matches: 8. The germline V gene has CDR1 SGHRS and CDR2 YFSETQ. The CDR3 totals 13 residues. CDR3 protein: CASSFRTGDSHTF. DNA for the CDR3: TGCGCCAGCAGCTTCAGGACAGGGGATTCCCACACCTTC.

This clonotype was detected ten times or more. The CDR3 loop reads CASSYLERRYGYTF. CDR3 coding DNA: TGTGCCAGCAGCTACTTAGAGCGAAGATATGGCTACACCTTC. The chain couples TRBV5-5 to TRBJ1-2; D gene ambiguous. This CDR3 is built from 14 residues. The germline gives CDR1 SGHKS, CDR2 YYEKEE (reference sequence). V was trimmed by 3 bases and J by 5 bases, leaving 14 bases between them.

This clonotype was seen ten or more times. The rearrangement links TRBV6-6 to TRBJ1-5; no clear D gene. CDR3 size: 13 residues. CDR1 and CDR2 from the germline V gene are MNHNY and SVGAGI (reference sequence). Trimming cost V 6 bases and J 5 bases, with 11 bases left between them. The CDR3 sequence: CASSGKKHQPQHF. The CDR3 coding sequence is TGTGCCAGCAGCGGGAAAAAGCATCAGCCCCAGCATTTT.

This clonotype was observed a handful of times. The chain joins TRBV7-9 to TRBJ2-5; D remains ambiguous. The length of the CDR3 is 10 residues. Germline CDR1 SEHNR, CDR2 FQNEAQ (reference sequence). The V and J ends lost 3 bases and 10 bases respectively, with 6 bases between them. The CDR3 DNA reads TGTGCCAGCAGCTTCCTGAGCCAGTACTTC. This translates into CASSFLSQYF.

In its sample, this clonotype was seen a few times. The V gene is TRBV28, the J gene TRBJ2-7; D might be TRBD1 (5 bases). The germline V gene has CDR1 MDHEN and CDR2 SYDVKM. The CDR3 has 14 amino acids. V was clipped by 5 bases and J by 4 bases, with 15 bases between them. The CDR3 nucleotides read TGTGCCAGCAGTCCCGCAGGGTTTCGGTACGAGCAGTACTTC. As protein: CASSPAGFRYEQYF.

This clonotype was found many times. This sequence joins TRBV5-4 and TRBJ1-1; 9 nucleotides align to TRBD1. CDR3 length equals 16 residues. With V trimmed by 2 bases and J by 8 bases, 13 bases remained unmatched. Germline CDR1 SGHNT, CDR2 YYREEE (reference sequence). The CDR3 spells CASSFRTGVIGGEAFF. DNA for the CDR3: TGTGCCAGCAGCTTTAGGACAGGGGTTATCGGAGGGGAAGCTTTCTTT.

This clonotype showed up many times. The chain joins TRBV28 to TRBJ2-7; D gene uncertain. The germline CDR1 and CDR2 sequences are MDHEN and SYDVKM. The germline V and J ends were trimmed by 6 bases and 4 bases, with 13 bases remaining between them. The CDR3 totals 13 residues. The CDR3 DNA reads TGTGCCAGCAGCCGACCGACATTTTACGAGCAGTACTTC. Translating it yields CASSRPTFYEQYF.